Following are 20 T cell receptor beta chains from one sample sequenced in a study of blood T cell repertoires in COVID-19. Generated by immunoSEQ multiplex PCR, the TCRdb table keeps only in-frame clones and is missing some. Of about 160,000 clones listed, about 83% are singletons. Sample: peripheral blood. Every receptor here comes from a woman in her sixties or seventies with COVID-19, enrolled during active disease.

The chain combines TRBV5-1 with TRBJ2-5; TRBD2 aligns across 7 bases. In germline, CDR1 is SGHRS, CDR2 YFSETQ. The CDR3 runs to 14 residues. J was trimmed by 4 bases and V by 4 bases; bases with no gene match: 7. The chain's CDR3 is CASSPWGGLETQYF. The CDR3 DNA sequence: TGCGCCAGCAGCCCTTGGGGGGGTTTAGAGACCCAGTACTTC.

The chain carries TRBV4-2 and TRBJ1-3; D remains unclear. CDR1 and CDR2 from the germline V gene are LGHNA and YNFKEQ. Trimming removed 4 bases at V and 4 bases at J, with 14 bases between. The CDR3 runs to 15 residues. CDR3 nucleotide sequence: TGTGCCAGCAGCCCCGCGGGCGGCCAGGGAAACACCATATATTTT. Translating it yields CASSPAGGQGNTIYF.

The chain uses TRBV5-1 and TRBJ2-1; D is unclear. CDR1 and CDR2 from the germline V gene are SGHRS and YFSETQ. The CDR3 covers 11 residues. Trimming cost V 2 bases and J 6 bases, with 3 bases left between them. This CDR3 reads CASSFINEQFF. DNA for the CDR3: TGCGCCAGCAGCTTTATCAATGAGCAGTTCTTC.

The chain carries TRBV3-1 (or the pseudogene TRBV3-2) and TRBJ2-7, with a tentative D call TRBD2 (6 bases). Between the trimmed V and J ends, which lost 6 bases and 10 bases, there was a span of 19 bases. The CDR3 sequence is 13 residues long. From germline, CDR1 is LGHDT and CDR2 YNNKEL (reference sequence). CDR3 in DNA: TGTGCCAGCAGTTTCGCCGGGGACTTCCCACAGTACTTC. Translation: CASSFAGDFPQYF.

This rearrangement joins TRBV7-6 to TRBJ2-7, with 12 bases that match TRBD2. Germline V gene data show CDR1 as SGHVS and CDR2 as FNYEAQ. Losses at the gene ends were 0 bases for V and 6 bases for J; bases not matched to a gene: 12. The CDR3 has 18 amino acids. CDR3 residues: CASSLALSSGGAGSEQYF. CDR3 coding DNA: TGTGCCAGCAGCTTAGCTCTGTCTAGCGGGGGGGCCGGGTCCGAGCAGTACTTC. The whole variable domain, filled in from reference TRBV7-6 and TRBJ2-7, reads GAGVSQSPRYKVTKRGQDVALRCDPISGHVSLYWYRQALGQGPEFLTYFNYEAQQDKSGLPNDRFSAERPEGSISTLTIQRTEQRDSAMYRCASSLALSSGGAGSEQYFGPGTRLTVT.

V usage is TRBV3-1 (or the pseudogene TRBV3-2) and J usage is TRBJ1-2; TRBD1 agrees at 8 bases. The CDR3 runs to 15 residues. The V gene end was trimmed by 4 bases and the J gene end by 6 bases; junction bases not matched to a gene: 10. CDR1 and CDR2 (germline): LGHDT, YNNKEL (reference sequence). CDR3 region: CASSPQGASVDGYTF. In DNA, the CDR3 is TGTGCCAGCAGCCCCCAGGGGGCATCAGTGGATGGCTACACCTTC.

This sequence joins TRBV5-6 and TRBJ1-3; D is undetermined. The V gene's germline CDR1 is SGHDT and CDR2 YYEEEE. Trimming stripped 4 bases from V and 7 bases from J, with 12 bases between. The CDR3 contains 13 residues. CDR3 bases: TGTGCCAGCAGCCCTCTTGGAGGGAACACCATATATTTT. Translating gives CASSPLGGNTIYF.

The rearrangement joins TRBV10-2 to TRBJ2-2; D unresolved. V shed 4 bases and J shed 4 bases, with 10 bases lying between them. The CDR3 length is 14 residues. CDR1 and CDR2 from the germline V gene are WSHSY and SAAADI. The CDR3 is CASSVYRTTGELFF. As DNA, the CDR3 is TGCGCCAGCAGTGTTTACAGAACCACCGGGGAGCTGTTTTTT.

Here the CDR3 reads CASSIRGARYEQYF. The CDR3 DNA reads as TGTGCCAGTAGTATACGCGGGGCGAGGTACGAGCAGTACTTC. The chain carries TRBV19 and TRBJ2-7; weak D call: TRBD2 (6 bases). Germline CDR1 LNHDA, CDR2 SQIVND (reference sequence). V was clipped by 2 bases and J by 4 bases, with 12 bases between them. The CDR3 sequence is 14 residues long.

This chain links TRBV5-1 with TRBJ1-5; no firm D call. The CDR3 runs 14 residues. Trimming removed 4 bases at V and 9 bases at J, with 17 bases between. Germline CDR1 and CDR2: SGHRS and YFSETQ. DNA for the CDR3: TGCGCCAGCAGCCCCGACTCGATGGTTCGGCCCCAGCATTTT. This codes for CASSPDSMVRPQHF.

The chain carries TRBV11-2 and TRBJ1-5; no clear D gene. V was pared by 4 bases and J by 4 bases, with 8 bases between. Germline V gene sequence: CDR1 SGHAT, CDR2 FQNNGV. The CDR3 loop spans 13 amino acids. The CDR3 protein is CASSSIRNQPQHF. The CDR3 DNA is TGTGCCAGCAGCTCGATACGGAATCAGCCCCAGCATTTT.

Many counts were recorded for this clone. The rearrangement links TRBV2 to TRBJ1-3, with D perhaps TRBD1 (6 bases). Germline V gene lookup returns CDR1 SNHLY and CDR2 FYNNEI. With 7 bases removed from V and 8 bases from J, the gap between germline ends came to 15 bases. The CDR3 loop spans 13 amino acids. CDR3 amino acids: CASNRAGKDTIYF. The CDR3 DNA follows: TGTGCCAGCAACAGGGCAGGGAAGGACACCATATATTTT.

The V gene is TRBV18, the J gene TRBJ1-6; maybe TRBD1 (5 bases). V was clipped by 0 bases and J by 11 bases, with 8 bases between them. Germline CDR1 and CDR2: KGHSH and LQKENI. There are 13 residues in the CDR3. The CDR3 sequence: CASSPPGGTPLHF. CDR3 in DNA: TGTGCCAGCTCACCACCCGGGGGGACACCCCTCCACTTT. Supplemented by reference TRBV18 and TRBJ1-6, the full variable domain reads NAGVMQNPRHLVRRRGQEARLRCSPMKGHSHVYWYRQLPEEGLKFMVYLQKENIIDESGMPKERFSAEFPKEGPSILRIQQVVRGDSAAYFCASSPPGGTPLHFGNGTRLTVT.

This chain uses TRBV30 with TRBJ2-2; weak D call: TRBD2 (5 bases). Germline V gives CDR1 GTSNPN, CDR2 SVGIG (reference sequence). The length of the CDR3 is 14 residues. The V gene lost 2 bases and the J gene lost 3 bases, with 10 bases spanning the gap. The CDR3 DNA follows: TGTGCCTGGAGTATCGTGAGGGACACCGGGGAGCTGTTTTTT. As protein: CAWSIVRDTGELFF.

The chain recombines TRBV6-5 with TRBJ1-1; D not certain. The length of the CDR3 is 13 residues. Trimming pared 2 bases from V and 8 bases from J, leaving 12 bases between. Looked up from germline, CDR1 is MNHEY and CDR2 is SVGAGI. CDR3 protein: CASSYMGVTEAFF. For the CDR3, the DNA is TGTGCCAGCAGTTACATGGGAGTGACAGAAGCTTTCTTT.

V gene TRBV5-1 combines with J gene TRBJ2-1, with D perhaps matching TRBD2 (6 bases). The CDR3 consists of 12 residues. Germline CDR1 and CDR2: SGHRS and YFSETQ. V lost 2 bases and J 6 bases, leaving 6 bases between the germline ends. The DNA for the CDR3 is TGCGCCAGCAGCTTCGGGGGCAATGAGCAGTTCTTC. Protein: CASSFGGNEQFF.

V gene TRBV5-4 combines with J gene TRBJ1-4, with 8 bases fitting TRBD1. V dropped 2 bases and J dropped 7; count of bases not matched to a gene: 10. CDR1 is SGHNT, CDR2 YYREEE, per germline (reference sequence). This CDR3 region has 16 residues. In nucleotides, the CDR3 is TGTGCCAGCAGCTTTGGGACAGGAGAGGGGGTTGAAAAACTGTTTTTT. It encodes CASSFGTGEGVEKLFF.

This chain links TRBV27 with TRBJ2-3; 9 nucleotides align to TRBD1. The CDR3 consists of 18 residues. V was clipped by 5 bases and J by 0 bases; unmatched bases: 12. Germline loops: CDR1 MNHEY, CDR2 SMNVEV (reference sequence). CDR3 sequence: CASSRTGAHLSSTDTQYF. DNA of the CDR3: TGTGCCAGCAGTCGGACAGGGGCCCACCTTAGTAGCACAGATACGCAGTATTTT.

This clone was found a few times. The CDR3 DNA follows: TGTGCCAGCAGTTTGCAACGGAACTATGGCTACACCTTC. Protein: CASSLQRNYGYTF. The chain uses TRBV28 and TRBJ1-2; unclear D gene. The ends were cut back, 3 bases at V and 2 bases at J, with 7 bases in the middle. The CDR3 has 13 amino acids. The germline V gene has CDR1 MDHEN and CDR2 SYDVKM.

The chain couples TRBV6-2 or TRBV6-3 to TRBJ2-3; possible D gene TRBD2, 6 bases. Germline assignment: CDR1 MNHEY and CDR2 SVGEGT. Trimming removed 8 bases from V and 3 bases from J, with 15 bases in between. The CDR3 covers 14 residues. CDR3 DNA: TGTGCCAGCCGCCCCGGGGGTCTGACAGATACGCAGTATTTT. Amino acids: CASRPGGLTDTQYF.